This TCR beta chain originates from a study of cytomegalovirus exposure and HLA in healthy donors. The CDR3 runs to 14 residues. V was trimmed by 6 bases and J by 4 bases, leaving 15 bases between them. Germline V gene sequence: CDR1 MDHEN, CDR2 SYDVKM. This PCR relied on a set of 60 Vbeta primers and 13 Jbeta primers. Repertoires were generated with immunoSEQ multiplex PCR, while TCRdb's copy carries only in-frame clones and drops some. The repertoire consists of fewer than 140,000 clones, with roughly 80% occurring once and the leading ten covering under 2%. Notes on this clone: The antigen is unknown.

Study-level points and caveats: Productive status was seen about 87% or about 30% of the time for most TCR beta V segments in an earlier analysis. Later genetic work tied a missense DCLRE1C variant to beta-chain V and J trimming. It was shown in a later analysis that HLA-associated TCR beta chains were more clonally expanded than other, equally common chains.

This TCR came from a man aged 45-60 years in good health and CMV-seronegative. The source material was PBMCs. V gene TRBV28 combines with J gene TRBJ1-2; D is perhaps TRBD1 (6 bases). CDR3 DNA sequence: TGTGCCAGCAGCCTTACAGGGTTCGGCTATGGCTACACCTTC. This encodes CASSLTGFGYGYTF.